The T cell receptor (beta chain) under discussion was sequenced for a study of CD8+ T cells in alopecia areata. TCR sequencing used cDNA made by reverse transcription of extracted RNA. Data came from immunoSEQ multiplex PCR; TCRdb stores just in-frame clones and leaves some out. The sample has roughly 150,000 clones, around 54% seen once. The V segment lost 4 bases and the J segment 7 bases; nucleotides outside the gene matches: 8. CDR3 length equals 14 residues. Germline-derived CDR1 and CDR2 are SGHVS and FQNEAQ. This TCR was recovered from a human donor in good health. The J gene is TRBJ2-7, the V gene TRBV7-8; 9 positions agree with TRBD1. The sequencing sample was made of CD4+ T cells sorted from blood. CDR3 amino acids: CASSSPGQGWEQYF. For the CDR3, the DNA is TGTGCCAGCAGCTCACCGGGACAGGGTTGGGAGCAGTACTTC.